These T cell receptor beta chains were read from a single sample in a study of T-cell reconstitution after alpha-beta-depleted transplantation in children. TCRdb redid the calling of the PCR reads with MiXCR, one entry per CDR3 protein. The sample has approximately 79,000 distinct CDR3 sequences, 18% seen once; the top ten hold less than 60%. The starting material was PBMCs, mostly from graft donor cells, obtained 360 days after TCRalphabeta/CD19-depleted stem cell transplant. These receptors were taken from a male patient aged 2-9 years who had a stem cell transplant for acute lymphoblastic leukemia, so the T cells may come from the graft donor. Both conserved end residues are part of each CDR3. Fields, in order: clone size, V gene, J gene, CDR3 protein. The listing skips clone size in some rows; elsewhere it reads once, few, many or a size class.

clone size: few; V gene: TRBV25-1; J gene: TRBJ1-1; CDR3 protein: CASSAHGTGGSNTEAFF
clone size: many; V gene: TRBV6-6; J gene: TRBJ2-7; CDR3 protein: CASRGTSLDEQYF
clone size: -; V gene: TRBV4-2; J gene: TRBJ2-3; CDR3 protein: CASSQDWIAGHTDTQYF
clone size: few; V gene: TRBV12-3/TRBV12-4; J gene: TRBJ1-1; CDR3 protein: CASSFSRTGETEAFF
clone size: -; V gene: TRBV5-1; J gene: TRBJ2-3; CDR3 protein: CASSPTGTDTQYF
clone size: many; V gene: TRBV4-1; J gene: TRBJ2-7; CDR3 protein: CASSQSRWHQGFYEQYF
clone size: -; V gene: TRBV15; J gene: TRBJ2-7; CDR3 protein: CATSTGQGGPYEQYF
clone size: few; V gene: TRBV2; J gene: TRBJ2-1; CDR3 protein: CASTRDPVEQFF
clone size: many; V gene: TRBV4-2; J gene: TRBJ2-7; CDR3 protein: CASSHHERGEQYF
clone size: few; V gene: TRBV4-1; J gene: TRBJ2-3; CDR3 protein: CASSRGTGTSTDTQYF
clone size: few; V gene: TRBV10-3; J gene: TRBJ2-7; CDR3 protein: CAISTGVSAYGQYF
clone size: -; V gene: TRBV5-1; J gene: TRBJ1-2; CDR3 protein: CASSRTGGNYGYTF
clone size: few; V gene: TRBV30; J gene: TRBJ2-3; CDR3 protein: CAWSVLLRRQYF
clone size: -; V gene: TRBV12-3/TRBV12-4; J gene: TRBJ2-1; CDR3 protein: CASSFEASGSLDEQFF
clone size: few; V gene: TRBV6-2/TRBV6-3; J gene: TRBJ1-5; CDR3 protein: CASSYSIIRFQPQHF
clone size: few; V gene: TRBV5-1; J gene: TRBJ2-2; CDR3 protein: CASSLWRVLNTGELFF
clone size: -; V gene: TRBV5-8; J gene: TRBJ2-1; CDR3 protein: CASRIAGISYNEQFF
clone size: many; V gene: TRBV12-3/TRBV12-4; J gene: TRBJ2-7; CDR3 protein: CASSLRGHNDEQYF
clone size: -; V gene: TRBV11-2; J gene: TRBJ1-1; CDR3 protein: CASQGYTEAFF
clone size: few; V gene: TRBV27; J gene: TRBJ2-3; CDR3 protein: CASSFWGDTQYF
clone size: -; V gene: TRBV11-2; J gene: TRBJ2-7; CDR3 protein: CASSLGTRDRSYEQYF